The 24 T cell receptor beta chains given below trace back to one sample, sequenced in a study of identifying expanded T cells in peripheral blood. Generated by immunoSEQ multiplex PCR, the TCRdb table keeps only in-frame clones and is missing some. The sample shows 100,000 to 150,000 clones, 86% of them seen only once. Sequenced sample: blood. Receptor source: a person between 18 and 75 years old in good health.

This chain uses TRBV28 with TRBJ1-5, with D unclear. This CDR3 is 15 amino acids long. The germline V and J ends were trimmed by 7 bases and 3 bases, with 16 bases remaining between them. The germline V gene encodes CDR1 MDHEN and CDR2 SYDVKM. CDR3 nucleotides: TGTGCCAGCACCCTAGCATCTCTGAACAATCAGCCCCAGCATTTT. Translating it yields CASTLASLNNQPQHF.

The chain recombines TRBV10-3 with TRBJ2-3, with TRBD2 matching 9 bases. The CDR3 totals 16 residues. After removal of 0 bases from V and 6 bases from J, the junction contained 7 bases not matched to a gene. Germline-derived CDR1 and CDR2 are ENHRY and SYGVKD. CDR3 DNA sequence: TGTGCCATCAGTGAGTCGAAGGCTAGCGGGGTGGATACGCAGTATTTT. This sequence encodes CAISESKASGVDTQYF.

V gene TRBV9 combines with J gene TRBJ2-5; perhaps TRBD1 as D (6 bases). Germline CDR1 is SGDLS and CDR2 is YYNGEE. The CDR3 runs to 13 residues. V lost 4 bases to trimming and J lost 3 bases, with 10 bases between them. CDR3 nucleotides: TGTGCCAGCAGCACCCACAGGGAAGAGACCCAGTACTTC. The encoded protein is CASSTHREETQYF. Supplemented by reference TRBV9 and TRBJ2-5, the full variable domain reads DSGVTQTPKHLITATGQRVTLRCSPRSGDLSVYWYQQSLDQGLQFLIQYYNGEERAKGNILERFSAQQFPDLHSELNLSSLELGDSALYFCASSTHREETQYFGPGTRLLVL.

The J gene is TRBJ1-5, the V gene TRBV2; TRBD1 might be the D (5 bases). The CDR3 sequence is 15 residues long. Germline lookup yields CDR1 SNHLY and CDR2 FYNNEI. V lost 6 bases and J lost 3, with 15 bases in between. The CDR3 DNA follows: TGTGCCAGCAGCTCCGGGGCCAAACCCAATCAGCCCCAGCATTTT. It yields the protein CASSSGAKPNQPQHF.

CDR3 coding DNA: TGTGCCAGCCGGACAGGGAACTACGAGCAGTACTTC. This encodes CASRTGNYEQYF. The genes are TRBV6-5 and TRBJ2-7; 8 bases line up with TRBD1. The ends lost 8 bases at V and 3 bases at J; junction bases unmatched: 3. From germline, CDR1 is MNHEY and CDR2 SVGAGI. The CDR3 covers 12 residues.

CDR3 in amino acids: CASSQERNTEAFF. The CDR3 DNA sequence: TGCGCCAGCAGCCAAGAAAGGAACACTGAAGCTTTCTTT. This sequence joins TRBV4-1 and TRBJ1-1; D not certain. The V end lost 0 bases, the J end lost 1 base, and 3 bases lay between the germline ends. Germline CDR1 and CDR2: MGHRA and YSYEKL. The CDR3 length is 13 residues.

The rearrangement uses TRBV5-1 and TRBJ2-3; 14 positions match TRBD2. This CDR3 is built from 16 residues. Germline values: CDR1 SGHRS, CDR2 YFSETQ. V dropped 6 bases and J dropped 0; count of bases not matched to a gene: 3. The CDR3 DNA reads TGCGCCAGCAAGGGACTAGCGGGAGCGAGCACAGATACGCAGTATTTT. Amino acid sequence: CASKGLAGASTDTQYF.

The chain has TRBV7-7 and TRBJ1-4; D possibly corresponds to TRBD1 (6 bases). The V and J ends lost 5 bases and 3 bases respectively, with 13 bases between them. This CDR3 contains 15 residues. CDR1 and CDR2 (germline): SSHAT, FNYEAQ (reference sequence). The CDR3 loop reads CASSPRGGPNEKLFF. CDR3 nucleotide sequence: TGTGCCAGCAGCCCTAGGGGGGGGCCTAATGAAAAACTGTTTTTT.

This chain joins TRBV14 and TRBJ2-2; D possibly corresponds to TRBD2 (5 bases). V was cut by 4 bases and J by 3 bases, with 18 bases left in between. Germline CDR1 reads SGHDN; CDR2 reads FVKESK. The CDR3 covers 17 residues. The CDR3 region is CASSPHRGLGYTGELFF. The DNA of the CDR3 is TGTGCCAGCAGCCCCCACCGGGGTCTCGGGTACACCGGGGAGCTGTTTTTT.

The chain is built from TRBV7-6 and TRBJ1-1; a weak D match, TRBD1 (6 bases). The CDR3 has 13 amino acids. V was pared by 1 base and J by 11 bases, with 14 bases between. The germline V gene has CDR1 SGHVS and CDR2 FNYEAQ. DNA for the CDR3: TGTGCCAGCAGCTTAGATCCGGGGGCAGGGGCTTTCTTT. Translating it yields CASSLDPGAGAFF. The full variable domain, rest sourced from reference TRBV7-6 and TRBJ1-1, is GAGVSQSPRYKVTKRGQDVALRCDPISGHVSLYWYRQALGQGPEFLTYFNYEAQQDKSGLPNDRFSAERPEGSISTLTIQRTEQRDSAMYRCASSLDPGAGAFFGQGTRLTVV.

The rearrangement uses TRBV7-3 and TRBJ2-3; D gene unclear. V was cut by 1 base and J by 8 bases, with 10 bases left in between. The length of the CDR3 is 13 residues. CDR1 SGHTA and CDR2 FQGTGA come from the germline V gene. This CDR3 reads CASSLNPASTQYF. In DNA form, the CDR3 reads TGTGCCAGCAGCTTAAACCCAGCTAGTACGCAGTATTTT.

The chain is built from TRBV7-2 and TRBJ2-7, with TRBD1 identical over 8 bases. Germline CDR1 and CDR2: SGHTA and FQGNSA. The CDR3 covers 16 residues. V gave up 6 bases and J gave up 0 bases; unmatched junction bases: 10. The CDR3 region has the DNA TGTGCCAGCAGGCGATTTCCGGGACAGGACTCCTACGAGCAGTACTTC. Its protein is CASRRFPGQDSYEQYF. Full variable domain (remainder filled in from reference TRBV7-2 and TRBJ2-7): GAGVSQSPSNKVTEKGKDVELRCDPISGHTALYWYRQSLGQGLEFLIYFQGNSAPDKSGLPSDRFSAERTGGSVSTLTIQRTQQEDSAVYLCASRRFPGQDSYEQYFGPGTRLTVT.

The rearrangement links TRBV5-1 to TRBJ2-2; D is ambiguous. This CDR3 spans 12 amino acids. Trimming cost V 5 bases and J 2 bases, with 4 bases left between them. Germline V gene lookup returns CDR1 SGHRS and CDR2 YFSETQ. The CDR3 loop is CASRFNTGELFF. In nucleotides, the CDR3 is TGCGCCAGCAGATTTAACACCGGGGAGCTGTTTTTT. The complete variable domain, with remaining parts taken from reference TRBV5-1 and TRBJ2-2, reads KAGVTQTPRYLIKTRGQQVTLSCSPISGHRSVSWYQQTPGQGLQFLFEYFSETQRNKGNFPGRFSGRQFSNSRSEMNVSTLELGDSALYLCASRFNTGELFFGEGSRLTVL.

Many counts were recorded for this clone. This chain connects TRBV5-4 to TRBJ2-7, with D unclear. The ends were cut back, 3 bases at V and 4 bases at J, with 11 bases in the middle. This CDR3 contains 13 residues. Germline V gene data show CDR1 as SGHNT and CDR2 as YYREEE (reference sequence). The CDR3 DNA follows: TGTGCCAGCAGCTCGGATCCCACGTACGAGCAGTACTTC. Its protein product is CASSSDPTYEQYF. The variable domain in full, with the rest retrieved from reference TRBV5-4 and TRBJ2-7, is ETGVTQSPTHLIKTRGQQVTLRCSSQSGHNTVSWYQQALGQGPQFIFQYYREEENGRGNFPPRFSGLQFPNYSSELNVNALELDDSALYLCASSSDPTYEQYFGPGTRLTVT.

This chain uses TRBV4-1 with TRBJ1-2; D perhaps matches TRBD1 (6 bases). CDR3 length: 15 residues. Germline V CDR1 and CDR2: MGHRA, YSYEKL. V lost 1 base, J lost 3 bases, and 12 bases lay in between. CDR3 residues: CASSQASQGYYGYTF. The DNA of the CDR3 is TGCGCCAGCAGCCAAGCCTCCCAGGGGTACTATGGCTACACCTTC.

The rearrangement uses TRBV29-1 and TRBJ1-6, with D hard to call. The CDR3 is 13 amino acids. The germline gives CDR1 SQVTM, CDR2 ANQGSEA. V was shortened by 4 bases and J by 4 bases, with 8 bases between the two germline ends. CDR3 DNA: TGCAGCGTTGCACAGTCGTATAATTCACCCCTCCACTTT. Translated, it gives CSVAQSYNSPLHF.

This clone was seen a single time. The V call is TRBV7-2, the J call TRBJ1-1; D remains ambiguous. There are 13 residues in the CDR3. The germline V gene encodes CDR1 SGHTA and CDR2 FQGNSA. Trimming took 3 bases from V and 1 from J, leaving 6 bases between them. In DNA, the CDR3 is TGTGCCAGCAGCTTCCAGGAGAACACTGAAGCTTTCTTT. It specifies CASSFQENTEAFF.

The V gene is TRBV6-1, the J gene TRBJ1-1; no firm D call. Germline assignment: CDR1 MNHNS and CDR2 SASEGT. V lost 6 bases to trimming and J lost 7 bases, with 12 bases between them. The CDR3 spans 12 residues. CDR3 in DNA: TGTGCCAGCAGCGGGAGGGATTATGAAGCTTTCTTT. Translating it yields CASSGRDYEAFF.

The J gene is TRBJ2-3, the V gene TRBV19; 8 bases agree with TRBD1. This CDR3 contains 15 residues. CDR1 is LNHDA and CDR2 is SQIVND in the germline V gene (reference sequence). Trimming cost V 3 bases and J 0 bases; bases outside gene matches: 2. The CDR3 loop reads CASSIRTGSTDTQYF. The CDR3 coding sequence is TGTGCCAGTAGTATTCGGACAGGGAGCACAGATACGCAGTATTTT.

The chain recombines TRBV19 with TRBJ1-5; 10 positions agree with TRBD1. CDR1 is LNHDA, CDR2 SQIVND, per germline (reference sequence). This CDR3 region has 16 residues. J was trimmed by 7 bases and V by 5 bases; bases with no gene match: 11. The CDR3 sequence is CASSQQPRGQGQPQHF. The CDR3 DNA is TGTGCCAGTAGTCAACAACCACGGGGACAGGGGCAGCCCCAGCATTTT.

This clone appeared a single time. The chain uses TRBV18 and TRBJ1-6; maybe TRBD1 (6 bases). CDR1 and CDR2 from the germline V gene are KGHSH and LQKENI. This CDR3 is built from 14 residues. V was cut by 8 bases and J by 7 bases, with 15 bases left in between. CDR3 amino acids: CASRNTGRNSPLHF. CDR3 DNA sequence: TGTGCCAGCCGAAACACAGGGAGAAATTCACCCCTCCACTTT.

This clone was observed a few times. The chain is built from TRBV5-1 and TRBJ1-1, with TRBD1 matching over 7 bases. CDR1 is SGHRS, CDR2 YFSETQ, per germline. With V trimmed by 1 base and J by 1 base, 10 bases remained unmatched. CDR3 size: 17 residues. The CDR3 protein is CASSLPRGGNRNTEAFF. CDR3 bases: TGCGCCAGCAGCTTGCCCAGGGGGGGGAACAGGAACACTGAAGCTTTCTTT. The full variable domain, with the rest looked up from reference TRBV5-1 and TRBJ1-1, is KAGVTQTPRYLIKTRGQQVTLSCSPISGHRSVSWYQQTPGQGLQFLFEYFSETQRNKGNFPGRFSGRQFSNSRSEMNVSTLELGDSALYLCASSLPRGGNRNTEAFFGQGTRLTVV.

This clone was detected only once. The J gene is TRBJ2-7, the V gene TRBV28; D remains ambiguous. V was trimmed by 4 bases and J by 4 bases, leaving 5 bases between them. Germline CDR1 is MDHEN and CDR2 is SYDVKM. The CDR3 consists of 11 residues. The CDR3 loop is CASSYGYEQYF. The DNA for the CDR3 is TGTGCCAGCAGTTACGGATACGAGCAGTACTTC.

The CDR3 DNA reads as TGTGCCAGTAGTATAGATCACTTAGGGACTAGCGGGAGTATGGGGGAGCAGTTCTTC. Translating gives CASSIDHLGTSGSMGEQFF. The rearrangement joins TRBV19 to TRBJ2-1; 14 nucleotides match TRBD2. CDR1 is LNHDA and CDR2 is SQIVND in the germline V gene (reference sequence). The CDR3 covers 19 residues. V shed 0 bases, J shed 10 bases, and the junction held 14 bases outside the gene matches.